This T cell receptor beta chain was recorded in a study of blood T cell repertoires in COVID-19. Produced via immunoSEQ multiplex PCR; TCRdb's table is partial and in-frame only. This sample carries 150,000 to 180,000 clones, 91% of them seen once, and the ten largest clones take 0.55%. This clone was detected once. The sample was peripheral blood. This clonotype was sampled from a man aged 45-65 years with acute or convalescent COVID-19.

The CDR3 protein is CASSPTAGATGELFF. CDR3 nucleotide sequence: TGTGCCAGCTCACCTACAGCGGGAGCCACCGGGGAGCTGTTTTTT. The rearrangement joins TRBV18 to TRBJ2-2; TRBD2 matches at 8 bases. There are 15 residues in the CDR3. Germline V CDR1 and CDR2: KGHSH, LQKENI. J lost 4 bases, V lost 3 bases, and 4 bases had no gene match.